This note documents a single T cell receptor beta chain sequence. Its antigen is undetermined. A J-beta primer mix and a sample-barcoded 5' primer were used in a second PCR of roughly 7 to 12 cycles. Each cDNA molecule was tagged by a template-switch adaptor that had 12 random nucleotides. In TCRdb, the 5' RACE reads were re-called with MiXCR into one record per CDR3 protein. The table lists approximately 800,000 distinct CDR3 sequences, around 34% of them singletons. The data stem from a study of blood T cells in healthy people across ages. Findings and limits, study-wide: Naive CD4+ cell counts and diversity both ran higher in long-lived than in aged donors.

V dropped 4 bases and J dropped 2 bases, with 7 bases sitting between them. Per germline, CDR1 LNHNV and CDR2 YYDKDF (reference sequence). This CDR3 contains 13 residues. Sequenced: blood. This sequence was found in a man aged 18 to 29 in good health. The V call is TRBV15, the J call TRBJ2-3; D is undetermined. The CDR3 coding sequence is TGTGCCACCAGCACAGGACCCACAGATACGCAGTATTTT. It translates to CATSTGPTDTQYF.